The 25 T cell receptor beta chains listed next were all sequenced from one sample in a study of T-cell reconstitution after alpha-beta-depleted transplantation in children. During its preparation, the TCRbeta library received unique molecular identifiers. MiXCR, run by TCRdb on the PCR reads, gives a single entry per CDR3 protein. Here the sample spans around 500,000 distinct CDR3 sequences, approximately 13% being singletons. The specimen was PBMCs from the stem cell graft donor, collected from the stem cell graft. The receptor set was obtained from a human donor who donated a stem cell graft to a child with combined immunodeficiency.

This clonotype was counted at least ten times. V and J are TRBV7-2 and TRBJ2-2, with 9 positions matching TRBD1. The CDR3 length is 16 residues. With 0 bases clipped from V and 6 bases from J, the junction kept 5 bases outside the gene matches. CDR1 is SGHTA and CDR2 is FQGNSA in the germline V gene. The DNA for the CDR3 is TGTGCCAGCAGCTTAGCGCTGAGACAGGGGGCCGGGGAGCTGTTTTTT. This translates into CASSLALRQGAGELFF.

This clonotype has a handful of counts. V is TRBV5-1 and J is TRBJ2-2, with 9 nucleotides matching TRBD2. Germline CDR1 is SGHRS and CDR2 is YFSETQ. This CDR3 contains 15 residues. J lost 1 base, V lost 4 bases, and 2 bases had no gene match. In DNA, the CDR3 is TGCGCCAGCAGCCCGCGGGAGGGGAACACCGGGGAGCTGTTTTTT. Residues: CASSPREGNTGELFF.

This clonotype was seen many times. The rearrangement joins TRBV29-1 to TRBJ2-1; D uncertain. CDR1 SQVTM and CDR2 ANQGSEA come from the germline V gene. Trimming took 5 bases from V and 0 from J, leaving 14 bases between them. The CDR3 has 15 residues. The CDR3 here is CSVPKPLSSYNEQFF. In DNA, the CDR3 is TGCAGCGTTCCTAAGCCCCTTAGCTCCTACAATGAGCAGTTCTTC.

Note on this clonotype: A much bigger clone sits one base away, suggesting this may be a read error. The J gene is TRBJ2-1, the V gene TRBV20-1; TRBD2 is a possible D gene (6 bases). Trimming cost V 0 bases and J 10 bases, with 25 bases left between them. Germline loops: CDR1 DFQATT, CDR2 SNEGSKA (reference sequence). The length of the CDR3 is 17 residues. Here the CDR3 DNA reads TGCAGTGCTAGAGAGGGAACCCGTGGGGGAGGCCCCCAGGAGCAGTTCTTC. It specifies CSAREGTRGGGPQEQFF.

This clonotype was picked up a small number of times. The chain recombines TRBV21-1 with TRBJ2-1; no DNA check was done on the table's D call, TRBD1. TRBV21-1 is listed as a pseudogene. The CDR3 has 15 amino acids. The CDR3 spells CASSKGGRGYNEQFF. The CDR3 DNA sequence: TGTGCCAGCAGCAAAGGAGGTCGGGGGTACAATGAGCAGTTCTTC.

This clonotype turned up a few times. V is TRBV25-1 and J is TRBJ2-7; 8 bases are shared with TRBD1. The CDR3 is 14 amino acids. Germline trimming cut 6 bases from V and 3 bases from J; bases unmatched to any gene: 7. Germline lookup yields CDR1 MGHDK and CDR2 SYGVNS. CDR3 in amino acids: CASRAGQGCYEQYF. The DNA for the CDR3 is TGTGCCAGCAGAGCTGGACAGGGCTGCTACGAGCAGTACTTC.

This clonotype has just a few counts. The chain links TRBV9 to TRBJ2-1, with 12 nucleotides matching TRBD2. This CDR3 has 16 residues. V shed 4 bases and J 3 bases; nucleotides not matched to a gene: 5. Germline V CDR1 and CDR2: SGDLS, YYNGEE. The CDR3 region has the DNA TGTGCCAGCAGCCCTAGCGGGAGGGGATTCTACAATGAGCAGTTCTTC. It encodes CASSPSGRGFYNEQFF.

This clonotype has just a few counts. This chain links TRBV4-3 with TRBJ2-1, with 9 bases fitting TRBD1. The CDR3 extends over 15 amino acids. Germline CDR1 reads LGHNA; CDR2 reads YSLEER. Trimming took 1 base from V and 6 from J; bases not matched to a gene: 4. CDR3 region: CASSQGTGALNEQFF. In nucleotides, the CDR3 is TGCGCCAGCAGCCAAGGGACAGGGGCACTCAATGAGCAGTTCTTC.

Points on this clonotype: A much larger clone differs by one base, so this may be a read error. The chain carries TRBV7-7 and TRBJ2-1; D could derive from TRBD1 or TRBD2 (5 bases each). Per germline, CDR1 SSHAT and CDR2 FNYEAQ (reference sequence). This CDR3 is 16 amino acids long. The CDR3 DNA reads TGTGCTAGCAGCTTATCGGGACGGCGCTCCTACAATGAGCAGTCCTTC. It yields the protein CASSLSGRRSYNEQSF.

The chain is built from TRBV14 and TRBJ1-4; 10 nucleotides match TRBD1. The CDR3 has 17 amino acids. Germline CDR1 SGHDN, CDR2 FVKESK. V was clipped by 4 bases and J by 3 bases; unmatched bases: 8. CDR3 sequence (DNA): TGTGCCAGCAGCCGCTTGGGACAGGGGATGTCTAATGAAAAACTGTTTTTT. This gives the protein CASSRLGQGMSNEKLFF.

This clonotype was counted a few times. The chain employs TRBV18 and TRBJ2-4, with 9 nucleotides matching TRBD2. The length of the CDR3 is 14 residues. V trimming: 3 bases; J trimming: 5 bases; junction bases outside the gene matches: 2. Germline loops: CDR1 KGHSH, CDR2 LQKENI. This CDR3 is CASSPRTSENIQYF. The CDR3 nucleotides are TGTGCCAGCTCACCTCGGACTAGCGAAAACATTCAGTACTTC.

V usage is TRBV4-3 and J usage is TRBJ2-7; TRBD1 matches 10 bases. Germline loops: CDR1 LGHNA, CDR2 YSLEER. Germline trimming cut 4 bases from V and 3 bases from J; bases unmatched to any gene: 6. This CDR3 is built from 15 residues. The CDR3 DNA reads as TGCGCCAGCAGCCTCCTCGGGACAGGGGACTACGAGCAGTACTTC. This codes for CASSLLGTGDYEQYF.

Notes on this clonotype: This may be a read error: a much more frequent sequence differs by one nucleotide. The rearrangement joins TRBV12-3 or TRBV12-4 to TRBJ1-3; no firm D call. Trimming removed 7 bases at V and 0 bases at J, with 13 bases between. The length of the CDR3 is 15 residues. CDR3 nucleotides: TGTGCCAGCATTTACGCAGGCCGCTCTGGAAACACCATATATTTT. Translating gives CASIYAGRSGNTIYF.

In this sample, this clonotype turned up a few times. The V call is TRBV12-3 or TRBV12-4, the J call TRBJ1-1, with D possibly TRBD1 on 5 matching bases. The ends were cut back, 2 bases at V and 1 base at J, with 11 bases in the middle. This CDR3 spans 15 amino acids. DNA for the CDR3: TGTGCCAGCAGTTTAAATGGTGACAGGAACACTGAAGCTTTCTTT. This gives the protein CASSLNGDRNTEAFF.

A few counts support this clonotype. This rearrangement joins TRBV27 to TRBJ1-5; weak D call: TRBD1 (5 bases). V shed 1 base and J shed 0 bases, with 7 bases lying between them. CDR3 length: 15 residues. Germline V lookup: CDR1 MNHEY, CDR2 SMNVEV (reference sequence). CDR3 sequence: CASSLYGASNQPQHF. The CDR3 DNA reads as TGTGCCAGCAGTTTATACGGGGCTAGCAATCAGCCCCAGCATTTT.

This chain joins TRBV24-1 and TRBJ2-7; no clear D. The CDR3 is 14 residues long. Trimming took off 4 bases at V and 0 bases at J, with 9 bases between the two ends. Germline CDR1 KGHDR, CDR2 SFDVKD. The CDR3 nucleotides are TGTGCCACCAGTGAATCTGGACGCTCCTACGAGCAGTACTTC. Its translation: CATSESGRSYEQYF.

This chain joins TRBV6-1 and TRBJ2-5; D unclear. V was trimmed by 4 bases and J by 2 bases, leaving 11 bases between them. The CDR3 length is 14 residues. Germline CDR1 reads MNHNS; CDR2 reads SASEGT. The CDR3 loop is CASSASRRQETQYF. CDR3 in DNA: TGTGCCAGCAGTGCTTCTAGGCGGCAAGAGACCCAGTACTTC.

This clonotype appeared a few times. V usage is TRBV9 and J usage is TRBJ2-2, with D unclear. V lost 3 bases to trimming and J lost 7 bases, with 7 bases between them. Germline-derived CDR1 and CDR2 are SGDLS and YYNGEE. This CDR3 is built from 12 residues. CDR3 sequence: CASSASDGELFF. Here the CDR3 DNA reads TGTGCCAGCAGCGCGAGTGACGGGGAGCTGTTTTTT.

CDR3 DNA: TGTGCCAGCTCACCAGCAGGAGGGGAAACTAATGAAAAACTGTTTTTT. Its protein is CASSPAGGETNEKLFF. The chain combines TRBV18 with TRBJ1-4; D is possibly TRBD1 (5 bases). The germline CDR1 and CDR2 sequences are KGHSH and LQKENI. Trimming shortened V by 2 bases and J by 1 base, and 11 bases separated the two germline ends. The CDR3 is made up of 16 amino acids. The full variable domain, rest sourced from reference TRBV18 and TRBJ1-4, is NAGVMQNPRHLVRRRGQEARLRCSPMKGHSHVYWYRQLPEEGLKFMVYLQKENIIDESGMPKERFSAEFPKEGPSILRIQQVVRGDSAAYFCASSPAGGETNEKLFFGSGTQLSVL.

This clonotype appeared a few times. The chain couples TRBV3-1 to TRBJ2-1; no reliable D call. V gave up 0 bases and J gave up 6 bases, with 12 bases separating them. Germline assignment: CDR1 LGHDT and CDR2 YNNKEL (reference sequence). This CDR3 has 15 residues. CDR3 amino acids: CASSQEPGQPNEQFF. The CDR3 DNA is TGTGCCAGCAGCCAAGAGCCCGGGCAGCCCAATGAGCAGTTCTTC.

This clonotype was observed a few times. V is TRBV7-3 and J is TRBJ2-3; TRBD2 matches at 13 bases. J lost 1 base, V lost 5 bases, and 6 bases had no gene match. In germline, CDR1 is SGHTA, CDR2 FQGTGA. CDR3 length: 17 residues. The CDR3 protein is CASSVLAGGPGTDTQYF. The CDR3 DNA is TGTGCCAGCAGCGTACTAGCGGGGGGGCCTGGCACAGATACGCAGTATTTT.

This clonotype was observed a few times. This chain links TRBV19 with TRBJ2-2; unclear D gene. The CDR3 extends over 15 amino acids. Germline V CDR1 and CDR2: LNHDA, SQIVND (reference sequence). Trimming left V 0 bases short and J 4 bases short, with 9 bases between. The CDR3 is CASSIEARGTGELFF. The CDR3 DNA is TGTGCCAGTAGTATAGAGGCGCGAGGCACCGGGGAGCTGTTTTTT.

The chain recombines TRBV4-3 with TRBJ2-5; the D gene is possibly TRBD2 (5 bases). Per germline, CDR1 LGHNA and CDR2 YSLEER. V lost 3 bases and J 5 bases, leaving 16 bases between the germline ends. The CDR3 runs 15 residues. CDR3 sequence reads: CASSQATRVGETQYF. The CDR3 nucleotides read TGCGCCAGCAGCCAGGCAACTAGAGTCGGCGAGACCCAGTACTTC.

This clonotype came up a few times. The genes are TRBV7-9 and TRBJ2-7, with D possibly being TRBD1 (6 bases). V lost 0 bases and J 2 bases, leaving 11 bases between the germline ends. The CDR3 length is 15 residues. Looked up from germline, CDR1 is SEHNR and CDR2 is FQNEAQ (reference sequence). CDR3 in amino acids: CASSLAGAGTYEQYF. CDR3 nucleotide sequence: TGTGCCAGCAGCTTAGCGGGGGCAGGAACCTACGAGCAGTACTTC.

The chain has TRBV18 and TRBJ2-5; 7 positions agree with TRBD1. This CDR3 is 14 amino acids long. Germline V gene sequence: CDR1 KGHSH, CDR2 LQKENI. Trimming cost V 4 bases and J 3 bases; bases outside gene matches: 5. This CDR3 is CASSQSTGKETQYF. DNA for the CDR3: TGTGCCAGCTCACAGTCGACAGGGAAAGAGACCCAGTACTTC.